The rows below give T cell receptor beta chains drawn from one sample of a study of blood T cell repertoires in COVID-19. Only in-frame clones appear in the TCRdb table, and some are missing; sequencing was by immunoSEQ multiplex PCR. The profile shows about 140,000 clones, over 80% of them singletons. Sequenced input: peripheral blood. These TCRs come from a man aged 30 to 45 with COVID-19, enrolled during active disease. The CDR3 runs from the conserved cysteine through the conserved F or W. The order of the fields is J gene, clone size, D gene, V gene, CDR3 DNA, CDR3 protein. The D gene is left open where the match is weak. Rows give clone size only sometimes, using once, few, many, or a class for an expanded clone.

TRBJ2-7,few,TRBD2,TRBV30,TGTGCCTGGAATAGCGGGAGGGCCTCCTACGAGCAGTACTTC,CAWNSGRASYEQYF
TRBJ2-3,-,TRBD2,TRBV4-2,TGTGCCAGCAGCCAGGGGGGACTAGCGGGAGCGTCAGATACGCAGTATTTT,CASSQGGLAGASDTQYF
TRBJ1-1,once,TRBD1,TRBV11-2,TGTGCCAGCAGCTTTACAGGGGCGAACACTGAAGCTTTCTTT,CASSFTGANTEAFF
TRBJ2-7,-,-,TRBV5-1,TGCGCCAGCAGCGGAGGCCGCAGTGCGGAGGAGCAGTACTTC,CASSGGRSAEEQYF
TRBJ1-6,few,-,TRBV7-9,TGTGCCATTCCGGGGGGGCCGGGAAATTCACCCCTCCACTTT,CAIPGGPGNSPLHF
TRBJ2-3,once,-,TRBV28,TGTGCCAGCAGCAAGGGGACTAGCACAGATACGCAGTATTTT,CASSKGTSTDTQYF
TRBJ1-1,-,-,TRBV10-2,TGCGCCAGCAGTGTTCTATTGAAAGTCTCGATTAAAGTGAACACTGAAGCTTTCTTT,CASSVLLKVSIKVNTEAFF
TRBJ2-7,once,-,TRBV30,TGTGCCTGGAGTACGGGTTTGGGGGCCTACTCCTACGAGCAGTACTTC,CAWSTGLGAYSYEQYF
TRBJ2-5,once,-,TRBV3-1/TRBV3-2,TGTGCCAGCAGCCGCCCTGGGCTTGACGGAAAGACCCAGTACTTC,CASSRPGLDGKTQYF
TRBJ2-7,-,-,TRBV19,TGTGCCAGTAGTAACAAATACGAGCAGTACTTC,CASSNKYEQYF
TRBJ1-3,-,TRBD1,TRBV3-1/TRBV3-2,TGTGCCAGCAGCCCAGCAGGGGGCGCGCTCGGAAACACCATATATTTT,CASSPAGGALGNTIYF
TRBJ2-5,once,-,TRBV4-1,TGCGCCAGCAGCCAAGAAGGGGTCACAGGAGAGACCCAGTACTTC,CASSQEGVTGETQYF
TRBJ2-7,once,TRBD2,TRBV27,TGTGCCAGTTCTGAAGCGGGAGGGAAGAACGAGCAGTACTTC,CASSEAGGKNEQYF
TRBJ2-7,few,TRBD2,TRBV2,TGTGCCAGCAGTGAAAGGACTAGCGGGCCGAAGGTTTACGAGCAGTACTTC,CASSERTSGPKVYEQYF
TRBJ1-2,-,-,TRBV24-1,TGTGCCACCAGTGATCCGGGTCAGATAGGCTACACCTTC,CATSDPGQIGYTF
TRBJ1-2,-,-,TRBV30,TGTGCCTGCAAGACAGGCAGTGGCTACACCTTC,CACKTGSGYTF
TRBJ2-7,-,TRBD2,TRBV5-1,TGCGCCAGCAGCTTGGAGAGTAGCGGGTTCTCCTACGAGCAGTACTTC,CASSLESSGFSYEQYF
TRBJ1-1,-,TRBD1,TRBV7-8,TGTGCCAGCAGCTCCCAGGGGGGAACTGAAGCTTTCTTT,CASSSQGGTEAFF
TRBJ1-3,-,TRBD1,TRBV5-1,TGCGCCAGCAGCTTTGGCCGGGACAGGGGAAACACCATATATTTT,CASSFGRDRGNTIYF
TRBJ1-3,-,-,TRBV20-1,TGCAGTGCTGCCGAGCGGGACCACATATATTTT,CSAAERDHIYF
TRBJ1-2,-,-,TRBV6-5,TGTGCCAGCAGACCCGGGTCCTACTATGGCTACACCTTC,CASRPGSYYGYTF
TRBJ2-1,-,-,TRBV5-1,TGCGCCAGCAGCCCTCACAATGAGCAGTTCTTC,CASSPHNEQFF